In its sample, the clone carrying this TCR beta chain was seen many times. Graves' hyperthyroidism was deemed stable absent ophthalmopathy progression within 18 months. Used for diagnoses were clinical symptoms, serum thyroxine and TRAb, thyroid ultrasound and orbital computed tomography. This specimen comes from a study of T cells in Graves' hyperthyroidism and ophthalmopathy. Study as a whole: Initial diagnosis, before any treatment, was when peripheral blood was collected.

RNA transcripts were the template for amplifying TCR beta CDR3 regions. HTBI primers were used for first-round RT-PCR of the TCR CDR3. Using its own MiXCR run on the multiplex PCR reads, TCRdb lists one record per CDR3 protein. The sample includes 400,000 to 500,000 distinct CDR3 sequences, approximately 15% of them seen just once. The CDR3 sequence is 15 residues long. V was pared by 6 bases and J by 1 base, with 4 bases of the junction left unmatched. This TCR came from a woman aged 18-35 years with Graves' hyperthyroidism. The specimen was blood. J is TRBJ2-2 and V is TRBV12-3 or TRBV12-4, with 8 bases aligning to TRBD1. The CDR3 DNA is TGTGCCAGCAGGACAGGGGTCCTGAACACCGGGGAGCTGTTTTTT. Amino acids: CASRTGVLNTGELFF.